These 21 T cell receptor beta chains originate from one sample sequenced in a study of blood T cell repertoires in COVID-19. Only in-frame clones appear in the TCRdb table, and some are missing; sequencing was by immunoSEQ multiplex PCR. This sample has about 47,000 clones, with 88% found just once. What was sequenced was peripheral blood. The receptors derive from a man over 45 with active COVID-19.

The chain has TRBV24-1 and TRBJ2-3; 10 positions agree with TRBD2. The CDR3 sequence is 17 residues long. Germline V gene lookup returns CDR1 KGHDR and CDR2 SFDVKD. V lost 3 bases, J lost 4 bases, and 9 bases stayed unmatched. The DNA for the CDR3 is TGTGCCACCAGTGATCCCCTGTCCCTAGCGGGAGCAGATACGCAGTATTTT. It encodes CATSDPLSLAGADTQYF.

The sample holds one count of this clone. The J gene is TRBJ2-5, the V gene TRBV5-6; D unresolved. V lost 2 bases and J lost 4, with 9 bases in between. This CDR3 region has 13 residues. From germline, CDR1 is SGHDT and CDR2 YYEEEE. Here the CDR3 DNA reads TGTGCCAGCAGCTTTTCATCCGGAGAGACCCAGTACTTC. Its protein is CASSFSSGETQYF.

The chain combines TRBV5-8 with TRBJ2-1, with 9 positions matching TRBD2. The CDR3 loop spans 15 amino acids. Germline-derived CDR1 and CDR2 are SGHTS and YDEGEE. V lost 4 bases to trimming and J lost 9 bases; unmatched junction nucleotides: 11. CDR3 in DNA: TGTGCCAGCAGCCAGGGGACTAGCTACGGGACTGAGCAGTTCTTC. Its translation: CASSQGTSYGTEQFF.

This rearrangement joins TRBV14 to TRBJ1-2; maybe TRBD1 (5 bases). V lost 0 bases to trimming and J lost 1 base, with 12 bases between them. Germline V gene data show CDR1 as SGHDN and CDR2 as FVKESK. The length of the CDR3 is 16 residues. CDR3 protein: CASSQDPTRDNYGYTF. DNA of the CDR3: TGTGCCAGCAGCCAAGACCCGACCAGGGATAACTATGGCTACACCTTC. The variable domain in full, completed from reference TRBV14 and TRBJ1-2, reads EAGVTQFPSHSVIEKGQTVTLRCDPISGHDNLYWYRRVMGKEIKFLLHFVKESKQDESGMPNNRFLAERTGGTYSTLKVQPAELEDSGVYFCASSQDPTRDNYGYTFGSGTRLTVV.

V usage is TRBV6-2 or TRBV6-3 and J usage is TRBJ2-4, with 10 bases fitting TRBD1. Germline V gene sequence: CDR1 MNHEY, CDR2 SVGEGT. The J segment lost 7 bases and the V segment lost 6 bases, leaving 9 bases of the junction unmatched. The CDR3 covers 15 residues. The CDR3 is CASSTTGGEVNIQYF. As DNA, the CDR3 is TGTGCCAGCAGCACGACAGGGGGCGAGGTTAACATTCAGTACTTC.

The chain is built from TRBV7-9 and TRBJ1-2; no definite D call. The CDR3 has 13 residues. Germline V gene data show CDR1 as SEHNR and CDR2 as FQNEAQ (reference sequence). The V end lost 3 bases, the J end lost 8 bases, and 13 bases lay between the germline ends. The CDR3 DNA is TGTGCCAGCAGCTTGGGCACCCCGACAGGCTACACCTTC. Encoded protein: CASSLGTPTGYTF.

This chain joins TRBV11-2 and TRBJ1-2, with D perhaps TRBD1 (6 bases). The CDR3 has 14 residues. V lost 3 bases, J lost 0 bases, and 8 bases lay in between. Per germline, CDR1 SGHAT and CDR2 FQNNGV. The CDR3 sequence is CASSLGHSNYGYTF. CDR3 bases: TGTGCCAGCAGCTTGGGACACTCTAACTATGGCTACACCTTC.

In this sample, this clone turned up once. The chain carries TRBV5-5 and TRBJ2-7, with a weak D call TRBD2 (5 bases). Trimming took 3 bases from V and 1 from J, leaving 8 bases between them. This CDR3 comprises 13 residues. Germline-derived CDR1 and CDR2 are SGHKS and YYEKEE (reference sequence). The CDR3: CASSSRGSYEQYF. The CDR3 DNA sequence: TGTGCCAGCAGCTCCCGGGGTTCCTACGAGCAGTACTTC.

The rearrangement joins TRBV11-3 to TRBJ1-1, with TRBD1 identical over 10 bases. J was trimmed by 5 bases and V by 5 bases; bases with no gene match: 5. The germline gives CDR1 SGHNT, CDR2 YENEEA. There are 14 residues in the CDR3. The CDR3 here is CASSDDRGLTEAFF. Written as DNA, the CDR3 is TGTGCCAGCAGCGATGACAGGGGGCTGACTGAAGCTTTCTTT.

The chain recombines TRBV7-9 with TRBJ1-1; possibly TRBD1 for D (6 bases). Deletions cut 5 bases from V and 1 base from J, with 11 bases between. Germline CDR1 is SEHNR and CDR2 is FQNEAQ (reference sequence). The CDR3 length is 14 residues. CDR3 bases: TGTGCCAGCAGCCTGGGACATCCGAACACTGAAGCTTTCTTT. Its protein is CASSLGHPNTEAFF.

Only one count was recorded for this clone. The chain joins TRBV2 to TRBJ2-5, with D unclear. This CDR3 spans 11 amino acids. Trimming shortened V by 2 bases and J by 5 bases, and 3 bases separated the two germline ends. The V gene's germline CDR1 is SNHLY and CDR2 FYNNEI. CDR3 loop: CASSESETQYF. The CDR3 DNA reads as TGTGCCAGCAGTGAATCTGAGACCCAGTACTTC.

The J gene is TRBJ2-7, the V gene TRBV5-6; TRBD2 matches 9 bases. With V trimmed by 4 bases and J by 0 bases, 8 bases remained unmatched. Germline values: CDR1 SGHDT, CDR2 YYEEEE. CDR3 length: 16 amino acids. The chain's CDR3 is CASSRGARGGSYEQYF. The CDR3 nucleotides read TGTGCCAGCAGCCGGGGAGCGCGGGGGGGCTCCTACGAGCAGTACTTC. Full variable domain (outside the CDR3, taken from reference TRBV5-6 and TRBJ2-7): DAGVTQSPTHLIKTRGQQVTLRCSPKSGHDTVSWYQQALGQGPQFIFQYYEEEERQRGNFPDRFSGHQFPNYSSELNVNALLLGDSALYLCASSRGARGGSYEQYFGPGTRLTVT.

The chain combines TRBV27 with TRBJ2-3; 14 bases are shared with TRBD2. There are 19 residues in the CDR3. Germline V gives CDR1 MNHEY, CDR2 SMNVEV (reference sequence). J was trimmed by 7 bases and V by 0 bases; bases with no gene match: 12. The CDR3 bases are TGTGCCAGCAGTTTATCTTCTACCGGGACTAGCGGGGGTTTTAATACGCAGTATTTT. Translation gives CASSLSSTGTSGGFNTQYF.

This clone was counted between two and nine times. The chain uses TRBV15 and TRBJ2-1; D might be TRBD2 (6 bases). The germline CDR1 and CDR2 sequences are LNHNV and YYDKDF (reference sequence). The CDR3 is made up of 12 amino acids. Trimming removed 8 bases from V and 5 bases from J, with 10 bases in between. The CDR3 sequence: CATGWGDNEQFF. The CDR3 region has the DNA TGTGCCACCGGATGGGGGGACAATGAGCAGTTCTTC.

This chain links TRBV5-5 with TRBJ2-3; 8 bases agree with TRBD2. This CDR3 has 16 residues. Germline loops: CDR1 SGHKS, CDR2 YYEKEE (reference sequence). The ends lost 9 bases at V and 0 bases at J; junction bases unmatched: 12. The CDR3 loop reads CATPDLSGGSTDTQYF. CDR3 in DNA: TGTGCCACCCCCGACCTGAGCGGGGGAAGCACAGATACGCAGTATTTT.

The chain recombines TRBV6-2 or TRBV6-3 with TRBJ1-5, with a possible D match to TRBD1 (6 bases). Deletions cut 6 bases from V and 6 bases from J, with 18 bases between. The CDR3 has 15 residues. Germline V gives CDR1 MNHEY, CDR2 SVGEGT. CDR3 DNA sequence: TGTGCCAGCAGCTATACTACAGGGTTTGGTCAGCCCCAGCATTTT. This codes for CASSYTTGFGQPQHF.

The rearrangement links TRBV18 to TRBJ2-4, with D maybe TRBD2 (5 bases). The CDR3 totals 16 residues. V gave up 2 bases and J gave up 0 bases, with 11 bases separating them. In germline, CDR1 is KGHSH, CDR2 LQKENI. The CDR3: CASSPGLALAKNIQYF. The CDR3 nucleotides read TGTGCCAGCTCACCAGGGCTAGCTCTAGCCAAAAACATTCAGTACTTC.

The chain combines TRBV7-9 with TRBJ1-6, with a tentative D call TRBD1 (5 bases). Trimming removed 5 bases from V and 10 bases from J, with 18 bases in between. This CDR3 is 15 amino acids long. The germline CDR1 and CDR2 sequences are SEHNR and FQNEAQ (reference sequence). The CDR3 sequence is CASSGGTGVGSPLHF. CDR3 coding DNA: TGTGCCAGCAGCGGGGGGACCGGTGTAGGATCACCCCTCCACTTT.

The chain uses TRBV7-9 and TRBJ2-7, with 8 bases lining up with TRBD2. Germline-derived CDR1 and CDR2 are SEHNR and FQNEAQ (reference sequence). The CDR3 runs 17 residues. The ends lost 2 bases at V and 6 bases at J; junction bases unmatched: 15. CDR3 in amino acids: CASSLSSVREVLGEQYV. CDR3 sequence (DNA): TGTGCCAGCAGCTTATCCTCCGTGCGGGAGGTCCTTGGCGAGCAGTACGTC.

The rearrangement joins TRBV6-2 or TRBV6-3 to TRBJ2-3; D not resolved. In germline, CDR1 is MNHEY, CDR2 SVGEGT. The CDR3 loop spans 11 amino acids. V was trimmed by 0 bases and J by 8 bases, leaving 3 bases between them. CDR3 sequence (DNA): TGTGCCAGCAGTTACTCCCTTACGCAGTATTTT. Its translation is CASSYSLTQYF.

The V and J genes are TRBV27 and TRBJ2-3; 12 nucleotides agree with TRBD2. This CDR3 contains 18 residues. Germline CDR1 is MNHEY and CDR2 is SMNVEV (reference sequence). Trimming at V came to 2 bases and at J to 0 bases, leaving 6 bases not matched to a gene. CDR3 protein: CASSLKPGLAGSTDTQYF. The CDR3 coding sequence is TGTGCCAGCAGTTTAAAGCCCGGACTAGCGGGGAGCACAGATACGCAGTATTTT.